The sequence of this T cell receptor (beta chain) was determined in a study of cytomegalovirus exposure and HLA in healthy donors. PCR used 60 Vbeta primers and 13 Jbeta primers. Measured with immunoSEQ multiplex PCR; TCRdb has only the in-frame clones, and not every one. Of under 200,000 clones detected, around 80% appear once; the ten largest clones hold around 5.4%. Germline lookup yields CDR1 MNHNS and CDR2 SASEGT. The V gene lost 4 bases and the J gene lost 3 bases, with 13 bases spanning the gap. The CDR3 length is 14 residues. The sample taken for sequencing was PBMCs. The V and J genes are TRBV6-1 and TRBJ2-7; the D is unclear. This receptor was identified in a man aged 40-55 years in good health and CMV-seronegative. DNA of the CDR3: TGTGCCAGCAGTGGTCATGGTCGCTACTACGAGCAGTACTTC. Translated, it gives CASSGHGRYYEQYF.